This passage covers 30 T cell receptor beta chains from one sample sequenced in a study of blood T cell repertoires in COVID-19. Measured with immunoSEQ multiplex PCR; TCRdb has only the in-frame clones, and not every one. The sample consists of roughly 280,000 clones, approximately 85% of them appearing once. What was sequenced was peripheral blood. Receptors were obtained from a woman in her sixties or seventies with acute or convalescent COVID-19.

The chain recombines TRBV7-6 with TRBJ2-2; 8 nucleotides align to TRBD2. V shed 0 bases and J 0 bases; nucleotides not matched to a gene: 6. The CDR3 runs to 18 residues. Per germline, CDR1 SGHVS and CDR2 FNYEAQ. This CDR3 reads CASSLAGSGVANTGELFF. Here the CDR3 DNA reads TGTGCCAGCAGCTTAGCGGGTAGCGGGGTGGCGAACACCGGGGAGCTGTTTTTT.

V is TRBV4-1 and J is TRBJ2-3; the match to TRBD2 covers 10 bases. V gave up 4 bases and J gave up 1 base; unmatched junction bases: 2. CDR1 and CDR2 from the germline V gene are MGHRA and YSYEKL. CDR3 length: 15 amino acids. CDR3 amino acids: CASSRLAGGTDTQYF. The CDR3 nucleotides read TGCGCCAGCAGCCGACTAGCGGGCGGCACAGATACGCAGTATTTT.

The V and J genes are TRBV7-8 and TRBJ1-1; no firm D call. The ends were cut back, 4 bases at V and 11 bases at J, with 11 bases in the middle. The CDR3 extends over 11 amino acids. Looked up from germline, CDR1 is SGHVS and CDR2 is FQNEAQ. The CDR3 sequence is CASSSAAGAFF. In DNA form, the CDR3 reads TGTGCCAGCAGCTCTGCCGCGGGGGCTTTCTTT.

The V gene is TRBV5-1, the J gene TRBJ2-5; 7 bases map to TRBD2. CDR3 length: 14 residues. The germline V gene encodes CDR1 SGHRS and CDR2 YFSETQ. V trimming: 0 bases; J trimming: 5 bases; junction bases outside the gene matches: 4. The CDR3 spells CASSLGQGGETQYF. The CDR3 nucleotides are TGCGCCAGCAGCTTGGGTCAGGGAGGGGAGACCCAGTACTTC. Full variable domain (remainder filled in from reference TRBV5-1 and TRBJ2-5): KAGVTQTPRYLIKTRGQQVTLSCSPISGHRSVSWYQQTPGQGLQFLFEYFSETQRNKGNFPGRFSGRQFSNSRSEMNVSTLELGDSALYLCASSLGQGGETQYFGPGTRLLVL.

The chain has TRBV3-1 (or the pseudogene TRBV3-2) and TRBJ2-5, with D possibly being TRBD2 (5 bases). With 1 base removed from V and 3 bases from J, the gap between germline ends came to 9 bases. CDR3 length: 14 residues. Germline CDR1 reads LGHDT; CDR2 reads YNNKEL (reference sequence). CDR3 DNA: TGTGCCAGCAGCCAAGGGAGGACGGAAGAGACCCAGTACTTC. Translating it yields CASSQGRTEETQYF.

This sequence joins TRBV11-3 and TRBJ1-3; no firm D call. V was cut by 4 bases and J by 4 bases, with 11 bases left in between. CDR3 length equals 14 residues. Germline V gene sequence: CDR1 SGHNT, CDR2 YENEEA. The CDR3, as DNA: TGTGCCAGCAGCTCTGCTACGGGAGGAAACACCATATATTTT. It is translated as CASSSATGGNTIYF. The full variable domain, rest sourced from reference TRBV11-3 and TRBJ1-3, is EAGVVQSPRYKIIEKKQPVAFWCNPISGHNTLYWYLQNLGQGPELLIRYENEEAVDDSQLPKDRFSAERLKGVDSTLKIQPAELGDSAVYLCASSSATGGNTIYFGEGSWLTVV.

The J gene is TRBJ2-1, the V gene TRBV5-1; tentative D call: TRBD1 (5 bases). This CDR3 spans 14 amino acids. Germline V gives CDR1 SGHRS, CDR2 YFSETQ. V lost 4 bases and J 8 bases, leaving 16 bases between the germline ends. CDR3 sequence: CASSPLMLGDEQFF. CDR3 DNA: TGCGCCAGCAGCCCGCTAATGTTAGGGGATGAGCAGTTCTTC. The whole variable domain, remainder taken from reference TRBV5-1 and TRBJ2-1, is KAGVTQTPRYLIKTRGQQVTLSCSPISGHRSVSWYQQTPGQGLQFLFEYFSETQRNKGNFPGRFSGRQFSNSRSEMNVSTLELGDSALYLCASSPLMLGDEQFFGPGTRLTVL.

The rearrangement uses TRBV2 and TRBJ2-1; no reliable D call. The V end was cut by 4 bases, the J end by 0 bases, with 10 bases between. The CDR3 totals 15 residues. Germline V gene sequence: CDR1 SNHLY, CDR2 FYNNEI. CDR3 loop: CASSALGNSYNEQFF. The CDR3 DNA reads TGTGCCAGCAGTGCCCTAGGCAACTCCTACAATGAGCAGTTCTTC.

The chain uses TRBV5-1 and TRBJ2-7; the match to TRBD1 covers 8 bases. The germline gives CDR1 SGHRS, CDR2 YFSETQ. V trimming: 4 bases; J trimming: 6 bases; junction bases outside the gene matches: 18. This CDR3 contains 17 residues. The DNA of the CDR3 is TGCGCCAGCAGCATCACAGGGGGTCGCTTGTTTAGCGGCGAGCAGTACTTC. It codes for CASSITGGRLFSGEQYF.

The J gene is TRBJ1-2, the V gene TRBV7-2, with 9 nucleotides matching TRBD1. Germline V gene data show CDR1 as SGHTA and CDR2 as FQGNSA. Trimming cost V 5 bases and J 8 bases; bases outside gene matches: 12. The CDR3 totals 15 residues. The CDR3 sequence is CASSAGTGHAGGYTF. CDR3 coding DNA: TGTGCCAGCAGCGCAGGGACAGGGCATGCTGGGGGCTACACCTTC.

The chain combines TRBV19 with TRBJ1-6; no firm D call. The germline V and J ends were trimmed by 10 bases and 8 bases, with 15 bases remaining between them. The CDR3 is made up of 13 amino acids. CDR1 is LNHDA and CDR2 is SQIVND in the germline V gene (reference sequence). CDR3 nucleotides: TGTGCCACCCGCCGACTAGAGGATTCACCCCTCCACTTT. Protein sequence: CATRRLEDSPLHF. The complete variable domain, with remaining parts taken from reference TRBV19 and TRBJ1-6, reads DGGITQSPKYLFRKEGQNVTLSCEQNLNHDAMYWYRQDPGQGLRLIYYSQIVNDFQKGDIAEGYSVSREKKESFPLTVTSAQKNPTAFYLCATRRLEDSPLHFGNGTRLTVT.

The genes are TRBV19 and TRBJ1-5; a weak D match, TRBD1 (5 bases). Trimming took off 6 bases at V and 0 bases at J, with 12 bases between the two ends. Germline CDR1 LNHDA, CDR2 SQIVND (reference sequence). The CDR3 consists of 15 residues. The CDR3, as DNA: TGTGCCAGTAGGCGGGGCGATCTTAGCAATCAGCCCCAGCATTTT. Translated: CASRRGDLSNQPQHF. Full variable domain (remainder filled in from reference TRBV19 and TRBJ1-5): DGGITQSPKYLFRKEGQNVTLSCEQNLNHDAMYWYRQDPGQGLRLIYYSQIVNDFQKGDIAEGYSVSREKKESFPLTVTSAQKNPTAFYLCASRRGDLSNQPQHFGDGTRLSIL.

The CDR3 DNA is TGTGCCACTATACGGGGTTTTGACTCTGAAGCTTTCTTT. This sequence encodes CATIRGFDSEAFF. The chain employs TRBV7-8 and TRBJ1-1, with no clear D. The CDR3 sequence is 13 residues long. V was pared by 10 bases and J by 6 bases, with 18 bases between. Germline V gene lookup returns CDR1 SGHVS and CDR2 FQNEAQ. The variable domain in full, completed from reference TRBV7-8 and TRBJ1-1, reads GAGVSQSPRYKVAKRGQDVALRCDPISGHVSLFWYQQALGQGPEFLTYFQNEAQLDKSGLPSDRFFAERPEGSVSTLKIQRTQQEDSAVYLCATIRGFDSEAFFGQGTRLTVV.

J is TRBJ1-2 and V is TRBV7-2; TRBD1 agrees at 10 bases. V dropped 1 base and J dropped 0; count of bases not matched to a gene: 2. The CDR3 contains 16 residues. CDR1 and CDR2 from the germline V gene are SGHTA and FQGNSA. CDR3 loop: CASSLGTGGTNYGYTF. In DNA form, the CDR3 reads TGTGCCAGCAGCTTAGGGACAGGGGGAACTAACTATGGCTACACCTTC.

This CDR3 reads CASSPQVGAGEQFF. In DNA form, the CDR3 reads TGTGCCAGCAGCCCTCAGGTGGGGGCCGGTGAGCAGTTCTTC. The rearrangement joins TRBV14 to TRBJ2-1; a weak D match, TRBD1 (6 bases). Trimming took off 4 bases at V and 9 bases at J, with 16 bases between the two ends. Germline V gene sequence: CDR1 SGHDN, CDR2 FVKESK. CDR3 length: 14 amino acids.

The V gene is TRBV19, the J gene TRBJ2-3, with 15 bases that match TRBD2. The CDR3 is 17 amino acids. In germline, CDR1 is LNHDA, CDR2 SQIVND (reference sequence). The junction had 5 bases not matched to a gene; V was cut back by 4 bases and J by 3 bases. CDR3 sequence (DNA): TGTGCCAGTAGTAGTGGACTAGCGGGGGGGCGAACAGATACGCAGTATTTT. This encodes CASSSGLAGGRTDTQYF.

J is TRBJ2-3 and V is TRBV2; 8 bases agree with TRBD1. V gave up 2 bases and J gave up 2 bases; unmatched junction bases: 0. CDR3 length: 14 residues. Germline lookup yields CDR1 SNHLY and CDR2 FYNNEI. The CDR3 sequence is CASSEQGATDTQYF. CDR3 bases: TGTGCCAGCAGTGAACAGGGGGCCACAGATACGCAGTATTTT.

This clone was observed a handful of times. This rearrangement joins TRBV9 to TRBJ1-2; no definite D call. Trimming shortened V by 4 bases and J by 1 base, and 17 bases separated the two germline ends. The CDR3 length is 16 residues. Looked up from germline, CDR1 is SGDLS and CDR2 is YYNGEE. The CDR3 bases are TGTGCCAGCAGCCGCGGGCAGCTCCCGGGTAACTATGGCTACACCTTC. This translates into CASSRGQLPGNYGYTF.

The CDR3 loop reads CASSPALQGKSGTGELFF. In DNA form, the CDR3 reads TGTGCCAGCTCACCAGCACTACAGGGTAAAAGTGGCACCGGGGAGCTGTTTTTT. The chain links TRBV18 to TRBJ2-2, with D perhaps matching TRBD1 (6 bases). Germline CDR1 and CDR2: KGHSH and LQKENI. This CDR3 comprises 18 residues. V lost 2 bases and J 4 bases, leaving 20 bases between the germline ends.

This clone was found once. Distinct nucleotide sequences in the sample also encode this CDR3. The chain couples TRBV5-4 to TRBJ1-3; TRBD1 matches 7 bases. The CDR3 length is 13 residues. The V gene end was trimmed by 2 bases and the J gene end by 4 bases; junction bases not matched to a gene: 0. Germline assignment: CDR1 SGHNT and CDR2 YYREEE (reference sequence). The CDR3 DNA sequence: TGTGCCAGCAGCTTACAGGGGGGAAACACCATATATTTT. It encodes CASSLQGGNTIYF.

This chain uses TRBV7-3 with TRBJ2-1; a weak D match, TRBD1 (6 bases). Germline loops: CDR1 SGHTA, CDR2 FQGTGA. V gave up 1 base and J gave up 16 bases, with 17 bases separating them. There are 13 residues in the CDR3. In DNA, the CDR3 is TGTGCCAGCAGCTTAAACCACGGTCAGGGGATATTCTTC. Its translation: CASSLNHGQGIFF.

V usage is TRBV4-2 and J usage is TRBJ1-1; TRBD1 might be the D (6 bases). CDR3 length: 17 amino acids. V was clipped by 1 base and J by 0 bases, with 15 bases between them. Germline lookup yields CDR1 LGHNA and CDR2 YNFKEQ. CDR3: CASSQGGGRRMNTEAFF. Here the CDR3 DNA reads TGTGCCAGCAGCCAAGGGGGGGGGCGGAGGATGAACACTGAAGCTTTCTTT.

This clone was observed a few times. For the CDR3, the DNA is TGTGCCAGCAGCCCCGGGGTAGGGCGGGGGATGCGCAATCAGCCCCAGCATTTT. Protein sequence: CASSPGVGRGMRNQPQHF. The V and J genes are TRBV3-1 (or the pseudogene TRBV3-2) and TRBJ1-5, with TRBD1 as a possible D gene (5 bases). Trimming left V 4 bases short and J 2 bases short, with 21 bases between. The CDR3 runs 18 residues. Per germline, CDR1 LGHDT and CDR2 YNNKEL (reference sequence).

The chain uses TRBV7-9 and TRBJ1-2; D remains unclear. Trimming took off 1 base at V and 8 bases at J, with 8 bases between the two ends. There are 12 residues in the CDR3. The germline CDR1 and CDR2 sequences are SEHNR and FQNEAQ (reference sequence). CDR3 bases: TGTGCCAGCAGCTTAGAAGGAGGGGGCTACACCTTC. This gives the protein CASSLEGGGYTF.

The chain carries TRBV19 and TRBJ1-1; no clear D gene. This CDR3 comprises 14 residues. The V gene's germline CDR1 is LNHDA and CDR2 SQIVND (reference sequence). V was shortened by 1 base and J by 4 bases, with 10 bases between the two germline ends. For the CDR3, the DNA is TGTGCCAGTAGTATAGTGGTGGCGGGCACTGAAGCTTTCTTT. Encoded protein: CASSIVVAGTEAFF.

This chain uses TRBV7-8 with TRBJ2-7, with D possibly being TRBD1 (7 bases). This CDR3 region has 14 residues. CDR1 is SGHVS, CDR2 FQNEAQ, per germline. Trimming stripped 8 bases from V and 2 bases from J, with 16 bases between. The CDR3 protein is CASARGVMTYEQYF. The CDR3 bases are TGTGCCAGCGCCAGGGGGGTAATGACCTACGAGCAGTACTTC. The variable domain in full, with the rest retrieved from reference TRBV7-8 and TRBJ2-7, is GAGVSQSPRYKVAKRGQDVALRCDPISGHVSLFWYQQALGQGPEFLTYFQNEAQLDKSGLPSDRFFAERPEGSVSTLKIQRTQQEDSAVYLCASARGVMTYEQYFGPGTRLTVT.

J is TRBJ2-1 and V is TRBV7-6; weak D call: TRBD2 (6 bases). In germline, CDR1 is SGHVS, CDR2 FNYEAQ. Between the trimmed V and J ends, which lost 2 bases and 6 bases, there was a span of 14 bases. The CDR3 runs 15 residues. The CDR3 protein is CASSLSRLVSNEQFF. CDR3 coding DNA: TGTGCCAGCAGCTTATCAAGACTAGTTTCCAATGAGCAGTTCTTC.

V is TRBV6-4 and J is TRBJ1-5; unclear D gene. Trimming shortened V by 4 bases and J by 4 bases, and 8 bases separated the two germline ends. CDR3 length: 13 amino acids. Germline loops: CDR1 MRHNA, CDR2 SNTAGT. The CDR3 DNA follows: TGTGCCAGCAGTGCCGAAGCTAATCAGCCCCAGCATTTT. Amino acid sequence: CASSAEANQPQHF.

The gene calls are TRBV7-9 and TRBJ1-1; tentatively, D is TRBD1 (5 bases). The V gene's germline CDR1 is SEHNR and CDR2 FQNEAQ (reference sequence). This CDR3 spans 14 amino acids. The germline V and J ends were trimmed by 4 bases and 4 bases, with 13 bases remaining between them. The DNA of the CDR3 is TGTGCCAGCAGCTGGACACGGTCGGGCACTGAAGCTTTCTTT. It encodes CASSWTRSGTEAFF.

This rearrangement joins TRBV12-5 to TRBJ2-7, with TRBD2 identical over 9 bases. Trimming took 0 bases from V and 3 from J; bases not matched to a gene: 12. In germline, CDR1 is LGHNT, CDR2 FRNRAP. The CDR3 is made up of 18 amino acids. CDR3 coding DNA: TGTGCTAGTGGTTTGGTGCTCCACCGACTAGCGGCCCACTACGAGCAGTACTTC. Translated, it gives CASGLVLHRLAAHYEQYF.